The 26 T cell receptor beta chains presented below share a single source sample, sequenced in a study of T cells in narcolepsy. Only in-frame clones appear in the TCRdb table, and some are missing; sequencing was by immunoSEQ multiplex PCR. In the table there are about 25,000 clones, about four fifths of which are singletons. The sequenced sample was CD45RA- memory CD4+ T cells from PBMCs. The receptors derive from a human donor with narcolepsy.

This chain joins TRBV19 and TRBJ2-2; D is possibly TRBD1 or TRBD2 (5 bases each). Germline lookup yields CDR1 LNHDA and CDR2 SQIVND (reference sequence). Trimming took 9 bases from V and 0 from J, leaving 14 bases between them. The CDR3 runs to 15 residues. The CDR3 nucleotides are TGTGCCAGCCGTCCAGGGACGGCGAACACCGGGGAGCTGTTTTTT. Protein sequence: CASRPGTANTGELFF.

The chain links TRBV7-2 to TRBJ1-5; tentative D call: TRBD1 (5 bases). This CDR3 spans 14 amino acids. The germline gives CDR1 SGHTA, CDR2 FQGNSA. Trimming took 4 bases from V and 5 from J, leaving 12 bases between them. Here the CDR3 reads CASSSAGRDQPQHF. DNA of the CDR3: TGTGCCAGCAGCTCCGCAGGGAGGGATCAGCCCCAGCATTTT.

V is TRBV6-6 and J is TRBJ2-7, with a tentative D call TRBD2 (6 bases). Germline-derived CDR1 and CDR2 are MNHNY and SVGAGI (reference sequence). The CDR3 runs 16 residues. The germline V and J ends were trimmed by 5 bases and 0 bases, with 17 bases remaining between them. The CDR3 DNA sequence: TGTGCCAGCAGTCAGGGACTCCCAGTTGGCTCCTACGAGCAGTACTTC. It encodes CASSQGLPVGSYEQYF.

This chain connects TRBV9 to TRBJ1-1, with a possible D match to TRBD1 (5 bases). Trimming took 2 bases from V and 6 from J, leaving 23 bases between them. CDR3 size: 17 residues. CDR1 and CDR2 (germline): SGDLS, YYNGEE. The DNA for the CDR3 is TGTGCCAGCAGCGTGACCCCGATTGGGGGATCGAGGGCTGAAGCTTTCTTT. This translates into CASSVTPIGGSRAEAFF.

The chain links TRBV28 to TRBJ1-5; perhaps TRBD1 as D (6 bases). Trimming removed 4 bases from V and 11 bases from J, with 21 bases in between. This CDR3 has 15 amino acids. Germline loops: CDR1 MDHEN, CDR2 SYDVKM. CDR3 sequence (DNA): TGTGCCAGCAGTTCGCCCGGACAGCGCCCTACAGCCCAGCATTTT. Its translation: CASSSPGQRPTAQHF.

In this sample, this clone turned up once. The chain combines TRBV28 with TRBJ2-7, with TRBD1 matching over 9 bases. Germline assignment: CDR1 MDHEN and CDR2 SYDVKM. V was pared by 3 bases and J by 3 bases, with 15 bases of the junction left unmatched. The CDR3 loop spans 18 amino acids. CDR3 in amino acids: CASSFGGQGFPGIYEQYF. The CDR3 DNA reads as TGTGCCAGCAGTTTTGGGGGACAGGGATTCCCAGGGATCTACGAGCAGTACTTC.

V is TRBV5-5 and J is TRBJ1-1; 9 nucleotides agree with TRBD1. The length of the CDR3 is 15 residues. Trimming removed 6 bases from V and 2 bases from J; junction bases left unmatched: 8. Germline CDR1 SGHKS, CDR2 YYEKEE (reference sequence). The CDR3 region is CASTRQGVRNTEAFF. The CDR3 DNA reads TGTGCCAGCACCAGACAGGGGGTTAGAAACACTGAAGCTTTCTTT. The full variable domain, with the rest looked up from reference TRBV5-5 and TRBJ1-1, is DAGVTQSPTHLIKTRGQQVTLRCSPISGHKSVSWYQQVLGQGPQFIFQYYEKEERGRGNFPDRFSARQFPNYSSELNVNALLLGDSALYLCASTRQGVRNTEAFFGQGTRLTVV.

The gene calls are TRBV28 and TRBJ2-1; D gene uncertain. This CDR3 contains 12 residues. Germline V gene data show CDR1 as MDHEN and CDR2 as SYDVKM. V lost 4 bases and J 3 bases, leaving 4 bases between the germline ends. CDR3 bases: TGTGCCAGCAGTTCATTCTACAATGAGCAGTTCTTC. Translating it yields CASSSFYNEQFF.

This clone came up a few times. The chain couples TRBV2 to TRBJ1-5, with no clear D. This CDR3 has 14 residues. Deletions cut 1 base from V and 3 bases from J, with 7 bases between. Germline-derived CDR1 and CDR2 are SNHLY and FYNNEI. The CDR3 reads CASSEGQLNQPQHF. The CDR3 DNA reads as TGTGCCAGCAGTGAAGGGCAGCTCAATCAGCCCCAGCATTTT.

This rearrangement joins TRBV21-1 to TRBJ2-7. TRBV21-1 is described as a pseudogene. The CDR3 extends over 9 amino acids. The CDR3 nucleotides are TGTGCCAGCGTCTACGAGCAGTACTTC. Its translation is CASVYEQYF.

J is TRBJ2-7 and V is TRBV4-2; 7 positions agree with TRBD2. The CDR3 is 16 residues long. Germline values: CDR1 LGHNA, CDR2 YNFKEQ. The V and J ends lost 1 base and 3 bases, in that order; junction bases with no gene match: 9. In DNA, the CDR3 is TGTGCCAGCAGCCAAGGGGGCGGGGGAGGAGACTACGAGCAGTACTTC. It codes for CASSQGGGGGDYEQYF.

The CDR3 DNA sequence: TGTGCCAGTAGTTTCATGGATCAGCCCCAGCATTTT. Translation: CASSFMDQPQHF. V gene TRBV19 combines with J gene TRBJ1-5; D is uncertain. Germline values: CDR1 LNHDA, CDR2 SQIVND (reference sequence). V lost 5 bases, J lost 5 bases, and 7 bases lay in between. This CDR3 region has 12 residues.

This sequence joins TRBV25-1 and TRBJ2-1; D ambiguous. Germline V gene data show CDR1 as MGHDK and CDR2 as SYGVNS. This CDR3 region has 15 residues. V lost 3 bases to trimming and J lost 7 bases, with 16 bases between them. The CDR3 protein is CASSDRFLGDNEQFF. The DNA for the CDR3 is TGTGCCAGCAGTGATAGGTTCTTAGGTGATAATGAGCAGTTCTTC.

V gene TRBV9 combines with J gene TRBJ2-3; possibly TRBD1 for D (6 bases). The V gene's germline CDR1 is SGDLS and CDR2 YYNGEE. V lost 6 bases and J 3 bases, leaving 8 bases between the germline ends. The CDR3 covers 12 residues. CDR3 loop: CASNRETDTQYF. DNA of the CDR3: TGTGCCAGCAACAGGGAGACAGATACGCAGTATTTT.

A note on this clone: The junction does not match germline at one end; this may be a read error. The V gene is TRBV7-7, the J gene TRBJ2-5; a weak D match, TRBD1 (6 bases). The length of the CDR3 is 14 residues. Germline V lookup: CDR1 SSHAT, CDR2 FNYEAQ (reference sequence). The CDR3 loop reads CASSVASRGETQYF. DNA of the CDR3: TGTGCCAGCAGCGTAGCCTCCAGGGGAGAGACCCAGTACTTC.

This clone was counted a few times. This chain uses TRBV29-1 with TRBJ2-5; D is unclear. Germline CDR1 is SQVTM and CDR2 is ANQGSEA. The CDR3 consists of 11 residues. The V end lost 3 bases, the J end lost 5 bases, and 7 bases lay between the germline ends. CDR3 DNA sequence: TGCAGCGTTGATCTCGGGGAGACCCAGTACTTC. It encodes CSVDLGETQYF.

The V and J genes are TRBV7-2 and TRBJ2-3; 7 nucleotides line up with TRBD2. Trimming removed 2 bases from V and 0 bases from J; junction bases left unmatched: 14. CDR1 and CDR2 (germline): SGHTA, FQGNSA. The CDR3 extends over 19 amino acids. CDR3 nucleotide sequence: TGTGCCAGCAGCTTACGCAGCGCGGGGGTTGGCCCTAGCACAGATACGCAGTATTTT. Protein: CASSLRSAGVGPSTDTQYF.

This clone has more than one count but fewer than ten. This chain uses TRBV6-5 with TRBJ2-1, with D uncertain. CDR3 length: 13 amino acids. Germline loops: CDR1 MNHEY, CDR2 SVGAGI. Trimming left V 8 bases short and J 2 bases short, with 10 bases between. CDR3 region: CASGRTTYNEQFF. In DNA form, the CDR3 reads TGTGCCAGCGGACGGACGACCTACAATGAGCAGTTCTTC.

This clone turned up a few times. The V gene is TRBV6-1, the J gene TRBJ2-5; D may be TRBD1 or TRBD2 (6 bases each). This CDR3 has 15 amino acids. Trimming took 7 bases from V and 2 from J, leaving 17 bases between them. Germline CDR1 reads MNHNS; CDR2 reads SASEGT. This chain's CDR3 is CASTERGRIQETQYF. For the CDR3, the DNA is TGTGCCAGCACCGAGAGGGGGAGGATTCAAGAGACCCAGTACTTC.

The chain carries TRBV4-3 and TRBJ2-1; 10 bases are shared with TRBD1. The CDR3 covers 16 residues. Germline CDR1 reads LGHNA; CDR2 reads YSLEER. V gave up 1 base and J gave up 5 bases; unmatched junction bases: 5. DNA for the CDR3: TGCGCCAGCAGCCAAGCCGGGACAGGGGTAGACAATGAGCAGTTCTTC. Its translation is CASSQAGTGVDNEQFF.

The chain is built from TRBV5-4 and TRBJ2-3; 7 bases fit TRBD2. Looked up from germline, CDR1 is SGHNT and CDR2 is YYREEE (reference sequence). The CDR3 has 17 residues. The ends lost 4 bases at V and 1 base at J; junction bases unmatched: 12. The CDR3 loop is CASSPNPGLAGTDTQYF. In nucleotides, the CDR3 is TGTGCCAGCAGCCCAAACCCCGGGCTAGCGGGCACAGATACGCAGTATTTT.

This CDR3 reads CASRGEGYIQYF. CDR3 nucleotide sequence: TGTGCCAGCAGAGGGGAAGGATACATTCAGTACTTC. The chain uses TRBV6-6 and TRBJ2-4; D might be TRBD1 (5 bases). CDR1 MNHNY and CDR2 SVGAGI come from the germline V gene (reference sequence). CDR3 length: 12 amino acids. V lost 6 bases and J 8 bases, leaving 11 bases between the germline ends.

The rearrangement links TRBV6-6 to TRBJ2-1, with TRBD2 identical over 13 bases. The CDR3 is made up of 14 amino acids. Unmatched junction bases numbered 2, after V lost 6 bases and J lost 6 bases. Looked up from germline, CDR1 is MNHNY and CDR2 is SVGAGI (reference sequence). The CDR3 protein is CASRWTSGSNEQFF. The CDR3 nucleotides read TGTGCCAGCAGATGGACTAGCGGGAGCAATGAGCAGTTCTTC.

The sample holds one count of this clone. V and J are TRBV14 and TRBJ2-5; the D gene is possibly TRBD2 (7 bases). Judging by the DNA end, TRBJ2-7 fits better; the J call may be wrong. Germline V gives CDR1 SGHDN, CDR2 FVKESK. CDR3 length: 14 residues. The CDR3 DNA reads as TGTGCCAGCAGCCAGCCGGGGGGCAGCTACGAGCAGTACTTC. This sequence encodes CASSQPGGSYEQYF.

The chain employs TRBV28 and TRBJ2-7; TRBD1 is a possible D gene (6 bases). CDR3 length equals 15 residues. Trimming took off 7 bases at V and 5 bases at J, with 21 bases between the two ends. Germline V gene data show CDR1 as MDHEN and CDR2 as SYDVKM. This CDR3 is CASNQQGWIENEQYF. CDR3 nucleotides: TGTGCCAGCAACCAACAGGGTTGGATCGAGAACGAGCAGTACTTC.

For this clone: One end of the junction varies from germline; a read error may be responsible. The DNA of the CDR3 is TGTGCCGGCAGCCACACCGGGGAGCTGTTTTTT. It codes for CAGSHTGELFF. The chain carries TRBV5-6 and TRBJ2-2; no definite D call. The CDR3 has 11 amino acids. CDR1 is SGHDT and CDR2 is YYEEEE in the germline V gene.